A single sample gave rise to the 20 T cell receptor beta chains below, sequenced in a study of T cell responses to AZD1222 COVID-19 vaccine. Some clones are missing from TCRdb's copy, which holds only in-frame ones; the method was immunoSEQ multiplex PCR. The sample yields approximately 150,000 clones, roughly nine tenths seen once. Here the sequenced sample was peripheral blood, taken on day 0 of AZD1222 vaccination. These receptors were obtained from an adult in good health.

This clone turned up a few times. This chain connects TRBV3-1 (or the pseudogene TRBV3-2) to TRBJ2-7; TRBD2 matches at 14 bases. The CDR3 totals 15 residues. Germline assignment: CDR1 LGHDT and CDR2 YNNKEL (reference sequence). J was trimmed by 7 bases and V by 1 base; bases with no gene match: 3. Written as DNA, the CDR3 is TGTGCCAGCAGCCAAGCAGGACTAGCGGGGGGAGAGCAGTACTTC. Its protein is CASSQAGLAGGEQYF.

The gene calls are TRBV4-2 and TRBJ1-3; tentatively, D is TRBD1 (5 bases). This CDR3 is built from 18 residues. Germline assignment: CDR1 LGHNA and CDR2 YNFKEQ. Deletions cut 0 bases from V and 2 bases from J, with 17 bases between. The CDR3 region has the DNA TGTGCCAGCAGCCAAGATCTAGGGCGCGGGGCGGCTGGAAACACCATATATTTT. Translated: CASSQDLGRGAAGNTIYF.

This clone was seen once. The chain joins TRBV5-8 to TRBJ2-1; D unclear. With 0 bases removed from V and 8 bases from J, the gap between germline ends came to 12 bases. Germline-derived CDR1 and CDR2 are SGHTS and YDEGEE. The CDR3 has 14 residues. For the CDR3, the DNA is TGTGCCAGCAGCTTGGCCCAGGCTTCGGATGAGCAGTTCTTC. It translates to CASSLAQASDEQFF.

The chain has TRBV4-2 and TRBJ1-2; a weak D match, TRBD1 (5 bases). With 1 base removed from V and 4 bases from J, the gap between germline ends came to 13 bases. CDR1 and CDR2 from the germline V gene are LGHNA and YNFKEQ. The length of the CDR3 is 15 residues. The CDR3 sequence: CASSQGPEGIYGYTF. DNA for the CDR3: TGTGCCAGCAGCCAAGGGCCCGAGGGGATCTATGGCTACACCTTC.

The rearrangement links TRBV4-3 to TRBJ1-3, with a possible D match to TRBD1 (5 bases). Between the trimmed V and J ends, which lost 6 bases and 7 bases, there was a span of 7 bases. Germline assignment: CDR1 LGHNA and CDR2 YSLEER. The CDR3 spans 11 residues. Here the CDR3 DNA reads TGCGCCAGCAGTGCAGGGAACACCATATATTTT. Translation: CASSAGNTIYF.

The chain recombines TRBV18 with TRBJ1-1, with TRBD1 matching over 7 bases. The junction had 5 bases not matched to a gene; V was cut back by 3 bases and J by 1 base. This CDR3 has 15 amino acids. The germline CDR1 and CDR2 sequences are KGHSH and LQKENI. CDR3 amino acids: CASSPPTGTNTEAFF. DNA for the CDR3: TGTGCCAGCTCACCTCCGACAGGGACGAACACTGAAGCTTTCTTT.

This chain joins TRBV7-2 and TRBJ1-3; the match to TRBD1 covers 9 bases. J was trimmed by 2 bases and V by 6 bases; bases with no gene match: 5. The length of the CDR3 is 15 residues. Germline V gene data show CDR1 as SGHTA and CDR2 as FQGNSA. The chain's CDR3 is CASRKGQGTGNTIYF. The CDR3 DNA is TGTGCCAGCAGGAAGGGACAGGGAACTGGAAACACCATATATTTT.

The chain combines TRBV21-1 with TRBJ2-4; the table's D call, TRBD2, has no DNA check behind it. TRBV21-1 is listed as a pseudogene. The CDR3 covers 17 residues. This chain's CDR3 is CASSVRRGGVAKNIQYF. In nucleotides, the CDR3 is TGTGCCAGCAGCGTTCGCCGCGGGGGGGTAGCCAAAAACATTCAGTACTTC.

The rearrangement joins TRBV7-6 to TRBJ2-1; 10 bases fit TRBD1. The CDR3 is made up of 17 amino acids. Trimming removed 1 base from V and 10 bases from J; junction bases left unmatched: 13. In germline, CDR1 is SGHVS, CDR2 FNYEAQ. The CDR3: CASSLGSVGAGQGEQFF. CDR3 bases: TGTGCCAGCAGCTTAGGGTCCGTAGGGGCGGGACAGGGGGAGCAGTTCTTC.

The chain uses TRBV12-3 or TRBV12-4 and TRBJ2-7; TRBD1 aligns across 10 bases. V gave up 7 bases and J gave up 8 bases; unmatched junction bases: 8. The CDR3 extends over 13 amino acids. CDR3 amino acids: CASNGQGGSQQYF. CDR3 sequence (DNA): TGTGCCAGCAATGGACAGGGGGGGTCTCAGCAGTACTTC.

This clone is a singleton in its sample. The chain recombines TRBV7-2 with TRBJ1-6; no clear D. CDR3 length: 14 amino acids. Germline loops: CDR1 SGHTA, CDR2 FQGNSA. V was clipped by 3 bases and J by 4 bases, with 7 bases between them. In DNA, the CDR3 is TGTGCCAGCAGCTTCCGCGGTTATAATTCACCCCTCCACTTT. As protein: CASSFRGYNSPLHF.

The chain couples TRBV13 to TRBJ2-7; D is perhaps TRBD1 (6 bases). V was shortened by 5 bases and J by 3 bases, with 11 bases between the two germline ends. The CDR3 contains 13 residues. Germline loops: CDR1 PRHDT, CDR2 FYEKMQ (reference sequence). The CDR3 region has the DNA TGTGCCAGCAGCACCCGACAGGACTACGAGCAGTACTTC. Protein sequence: CASSTRQDYEQYF.

The chain carries TRBV19 and TRBJ1-5; the D is unclear. Between the trimmed V and J ends, which lost 8 bases and 5 bases, there was a span of 7 bases. The germline CDR1 and CDR2 sequences are LNHDA and SQIVND (reference sequence). There are 11 residues in the CDR3. In DNA form, the CDR3 reads TGTGCCAGTTCGGGAGATCAGCCCCAGCATTTT. It yields the protein CASSGDQPQHF.

Remarks on this clone: The sample holds other DNA sequences that translate to the same CDR3. V usage is TRBV4-3 and J usage is TRBJ2-7; D is perhaps TRBD1 or TRBD2 (6 bases each). The germline gives CDR1 LGHNA, CDR2 YSLEER. The CDR3 covers 15 residues. V was cut by 1 base and J by 0 bases, with 10 bases left in between. The CDR3 region is CASSQGGGGSYEQYF. Here the CDR3 DNA reads TGCGCCAGCAGCCAAGGAGGAGGGGGCTCCTACGAGCAGTACTTC.

The chain links TRBV7-3 to TRBJ1-2, with D possibly matching TRBD1 (5 bases). Deletions cut 4 bases from V and 8 bases from J, with 14 bases between. The germline V gene encodes CDR1 SGHTA and CDR2 FQGTGA. The CDR3 is 13 residues long. The CDR3 DNA reads as TGTGCCAGCAGCTCGACACAGGCAGGGGGCTACACCTTC. It encodes CASSSTQAGGYTF.

CDR3 amino acids: CSIRGQGAGEQYF. CDR3 nucleotide sequence: TGCAGCATCCGAGGACAGGGGGCGGGTGAGCAGTACTTC. The chain carries TRBV29-1 and TRBJ2-7; 11 bases agree with TRBD1. The V and J ends lost 8 bases and 7 bases, in that order; junction bases with no gene match: 10. This CDR3 comprises 13 residues. Germline V gives CDR1 SQVTM, CDR2 ANQGSEA.

The chain couples TRBV7-8 to TRBJ1-3; D remains ambiguous. CDR1 is SGHVS and CDR2 is FQNEAQ in the germline V gene. The CDR3 has 13 amino acids. V lost 5 bases, J lost 4 bases, and 9 bases lay in between. The CDR3: CASSRVGGNTIYF. CDR3 DNA sequence: TGTGCCAGCAGCCGCGTGGGAGGAAACACCATATATTTT.

V usage is TRBV5-1 and J usage is TRBJ2-6; D might be TRBD2 (5 bases). V shed 7 bases and J shed 2 bases, with 10 bases lying between them. The CDR3 covers 14 residues. Germline V gene data show CDR1 as SGHRS and CDR2 as YFSETQ. CDR3 sequence (DNA): TGCGCCAGCGTGAGGGATGCTGGGGCCAACGTCCTGACTTTC. It translates to CASVRDAGANVLTF.

The V and J genes are TRBV6-5 and TRBJ2-7; a weak D match, TRBD1 (6 bases). Per the germline V gene, CDR1 is MNHEY and CDR2 is SVGAGI. The V end was cut by 1 base, the J end by 6 bases, with 19 bases between. CDR3 length: 16 amino acids. CDR3 bases: TGTGCCAGCAGTTACTACTCGGGGCAAGGGGGTGGCGAGCAGTACTTC. Translated: CASSYYSGQGGGEQYF.

This chain connects TRBV5-1 to TRBJ1-2; no reliable D call. The germline V gene has CDR1 SGHRS and CDR2 YFSETQ. Between the trimmed V and J ends, which lost 2 bases and 8 bases, there was a span of 10 bases. The CDR3 extends over 12 amino acids. CDR3 region: CASSFFNQGYTF. The CDR3 coding sequence is TGCGCCAGCAGCTTCTTCAATCAGGGCTACACCTTC.